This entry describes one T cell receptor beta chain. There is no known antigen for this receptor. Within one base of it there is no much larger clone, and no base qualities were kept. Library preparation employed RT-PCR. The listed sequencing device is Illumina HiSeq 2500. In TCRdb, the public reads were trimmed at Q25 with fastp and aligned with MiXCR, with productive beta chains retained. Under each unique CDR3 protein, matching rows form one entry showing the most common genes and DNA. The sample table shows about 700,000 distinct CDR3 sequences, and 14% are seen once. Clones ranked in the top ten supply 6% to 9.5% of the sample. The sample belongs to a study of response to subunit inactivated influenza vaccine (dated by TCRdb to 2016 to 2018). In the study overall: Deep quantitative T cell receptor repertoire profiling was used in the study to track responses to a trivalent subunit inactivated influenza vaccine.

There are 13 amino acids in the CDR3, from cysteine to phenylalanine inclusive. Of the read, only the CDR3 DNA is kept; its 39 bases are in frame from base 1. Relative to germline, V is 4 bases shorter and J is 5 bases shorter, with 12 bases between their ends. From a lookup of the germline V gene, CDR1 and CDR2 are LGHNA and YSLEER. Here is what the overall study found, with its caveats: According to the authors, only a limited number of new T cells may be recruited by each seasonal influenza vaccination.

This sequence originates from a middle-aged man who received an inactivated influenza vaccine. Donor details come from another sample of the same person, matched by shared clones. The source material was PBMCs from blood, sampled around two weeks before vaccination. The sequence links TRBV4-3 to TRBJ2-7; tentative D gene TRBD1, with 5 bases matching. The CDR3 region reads CASSPVTEDEQYF. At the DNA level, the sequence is TGCGCCAGCAGCCCCGTGACAGAAGACGAGCAGTACTTC.